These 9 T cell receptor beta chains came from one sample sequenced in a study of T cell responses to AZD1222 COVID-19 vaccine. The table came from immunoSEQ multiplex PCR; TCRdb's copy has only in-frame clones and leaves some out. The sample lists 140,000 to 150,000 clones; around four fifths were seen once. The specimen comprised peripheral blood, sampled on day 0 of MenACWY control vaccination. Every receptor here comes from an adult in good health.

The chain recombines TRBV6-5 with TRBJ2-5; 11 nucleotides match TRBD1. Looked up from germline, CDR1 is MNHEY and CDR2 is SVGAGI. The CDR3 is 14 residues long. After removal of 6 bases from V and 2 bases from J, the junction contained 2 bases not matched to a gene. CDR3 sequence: CASRRDRGQETQYF. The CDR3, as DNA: TGTGCCAGCAGAAGGGACAGGGGGCAAGAGACCCAGTACTTC.

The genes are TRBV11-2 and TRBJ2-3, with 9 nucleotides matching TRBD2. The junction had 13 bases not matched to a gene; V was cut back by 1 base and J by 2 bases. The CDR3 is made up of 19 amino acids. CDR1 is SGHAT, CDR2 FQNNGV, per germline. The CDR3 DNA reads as TGTGCCAGCAGCTTAGCGGGGCGCGTAGCGGGGGCCCACACAGATACGCAGTATTTT. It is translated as CASSLAGRVAGAHTDTQYF.

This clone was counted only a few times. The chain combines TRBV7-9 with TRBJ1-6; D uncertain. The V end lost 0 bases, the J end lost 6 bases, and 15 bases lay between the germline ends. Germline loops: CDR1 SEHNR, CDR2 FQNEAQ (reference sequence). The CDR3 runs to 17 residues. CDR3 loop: CASSLAGGVGSNSPLHF. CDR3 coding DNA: TGTGCCAGCAGCTTAGCGGGTGGGGTAGGGTCTAATTCACCCCTCCACTTT.

CDR3 nucleotide sequence: TGTGCCAGCAGCCAAGGTACCGGGGGCGGTGAGCAGTTCTTC. It is translated as CASSQGTGGGEQFF. The chain links TRBV3-1 (or the pseudogene TRBV3-2) to TRBJ2-1; D may be TRBD1 or TRBD2 (6 bases each). Germline values: CDR1 LGHDT, CDR2 YNNKEL (reference sequence). Trimming took 1 base from V and 9 from J, leaving 13 bases between them. The CDR3 contains 14 residues.

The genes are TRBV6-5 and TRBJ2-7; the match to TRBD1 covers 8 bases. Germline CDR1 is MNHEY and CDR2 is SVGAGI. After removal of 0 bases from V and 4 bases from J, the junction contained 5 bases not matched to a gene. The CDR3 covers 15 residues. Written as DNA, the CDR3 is TGTGCCAGCAGTTACTCAGGGACAGGCGGTTACGAGCAGTACTTC. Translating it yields CASSYSGTGGYEQYF.

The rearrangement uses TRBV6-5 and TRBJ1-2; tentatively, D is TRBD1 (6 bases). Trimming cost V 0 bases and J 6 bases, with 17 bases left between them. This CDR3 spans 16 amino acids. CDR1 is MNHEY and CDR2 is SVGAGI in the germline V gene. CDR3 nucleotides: TGTGCCAGCAGTTACTCGGGCAGGGGAAAGTCGAATGGCTACACCTTC. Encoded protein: CASSYSGRGKSNGYTF.

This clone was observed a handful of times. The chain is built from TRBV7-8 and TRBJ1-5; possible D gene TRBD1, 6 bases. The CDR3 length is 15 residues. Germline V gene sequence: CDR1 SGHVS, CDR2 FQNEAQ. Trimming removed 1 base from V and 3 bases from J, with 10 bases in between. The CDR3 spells CASSLGGTTNQPQHF. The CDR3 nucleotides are TGTGCCAGCAGCTTAGGGGGGACAACCAATCAGCCCCAGCATTTT. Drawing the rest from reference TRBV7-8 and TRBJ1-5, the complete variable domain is GAGVSQSPRYKVAKRGQDVALRCDPISGHVSLFWYQQALGQGPEFLTYFQNEAQLDKSGLPSDRFFAERPEGSVSTLKIQRTQQEDSAVYLCASSLGGTTNQPQHFGDGTRLSIL.

The CDR3: CASSQIDSSGNTIYF. CDR3 coding DNA: TGCGCCAGCAGTCAAATTGACAGCTCTGGAAACACCATATATTTT. The chain uses TRBV23-1 and TRBJ1-3, with D perhaps matching TRBD1 (5 bases). TRBV23-1 is sorted into the ORF group, with uncertain function. V was trimmed by 2 bases and J by 0 bases, leaving 8 bases between them. This CDR3 is built from 15 residues.

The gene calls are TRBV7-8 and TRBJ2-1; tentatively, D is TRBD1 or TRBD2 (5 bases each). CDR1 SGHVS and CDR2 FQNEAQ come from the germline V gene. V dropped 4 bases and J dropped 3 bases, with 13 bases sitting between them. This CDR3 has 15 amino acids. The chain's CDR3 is CASSSRDGYYNEQFF. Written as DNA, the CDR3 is TGTGCCAGCAGCTCCCGGGACGGGTACTACAATGAGCAGTTCTTC.